The clone carrying this T cell receptor beta chain was seen only a few times. The antigen is undetermined. It was with 60 Vbeta and 13 Jbeta primers that the PCR ran. TCRdb keeps only in-frame clones here, not all; method: immunoSEQ multiplex PCR. The sample has about 140,000 clones, 61% seen once. This record comes from a study of cytomegalovirus exposure and HLA in healthy donors. CDR1 and CDR2 (germline): LGHNA, YSLEER. This CDR3 region has 18 residues. J gave up 2 bases and V 2 bases, and 8 bases lay outside the gene matches. General study results and limits: A highly shared variant cluster was judged a likely technical artifact. More clonal expansion characterized HLA-associated TCR beta chains than equally common others in a later analysis.

The rearrangement joins TRBV4-3 to TRBJ2-5, with TRBD2 identical over 13 bases. Sequenced material: PBMCs. The sequence was collected from a male donor in good health and CMV-seronegative. CDR3 sequence: CASSQWTSGGEKQETQYF. In DNA, the CDR3 is TGCGCCAGCAGCCAATGGACTAGCGGGGGAGAAAAGCAAGAGACCCAGTACTTC.